The rows below give T cell receptor beta chains drawn from one sample of a study of cytomegalovirus exposure and HLA in healthy donors. The assay was immunoSEQ multiplex PCR, and TCRdb's table has in-frame clones only and misses some. This table has about 77,000 clones, roughly 80% appearing once. Material for sequencing was PBMCs. All receptors derive from a woman aged 40-49 years in good health and CMV-seronegative. The CDR3 runs from the conserved cysteine through the conserved F or W. The order of the fields is V gene, clone size, CDR3 length, D gene, J gene, CDR3 DNA, CDR3 protein. D genes are given only for firm matches. Rows give clone size only sometimes, using once, few, many, or a class for an expanded clone.

v_call: TRBV2; clone_size: -; cdr3_length: 13; d_call: -; j_call: TRBJ1-6; cdr3_nt: TGTGCCAGCAGGGGAGCTGATAATTCACCCCTCCACTTT; cdr3_aa: CASRGADNSPLHF
v_call: TRBV6-5; clone_size: -; cdr3_length: 13; d_call: -; j_call: TRBJ2-7; cdr3_nt: TGTGCCAGCAGTAGACGACAGGACTACGAGCAGTACTTC; cdr3_aa: CASSRRQDYEQYF
v_call: TRBV25-1; clone_size: -; cdr3_length: 13; d_call: -; j_call: TRBJ1-2; cdr3_nt: TGTGCCAGCAGTGAAGGGGCCGTATATGGCTACACCTTC; cdr3_aa: CASSEGAVYGYTF
v_call: TRBV11-2; clone_size: -; cdr3_length: 13; d_call: -; j_call: TRBJ1-5; cdr3_nt: TGTGCCAGCAGCTTAGGTCCCGATCAGCCCCAGCATTTT; cdr3_aa: CASSLGPDQPQHF
v_call: TRBV6-1; clone_size: medium-sized; cdr3_length: 15; d_call: TRBD2; j_call: TRBJ2-1; cdr3_nt: TGTGCCAGCAGTGAAGTGAGCGGGGGGGCCAATGAGCAGTTCTTC; cdr3_aa: CASSEVSGGANEQFF
v_call: TRBV25-1; clone_size: once; cdr3_length: 12; d_call: -; j_call: TRBJ2-7; cdr3_nt: TGTGCCAGCACAGGGGCCGCTTACGAGCAGTACTTC; cdr3_aa: CASTGAAYEQYF
v_call: TRBV10-3; clone_size: -; cdr3_length: 18; d_call: -; j_call: TRBJ2-2; cdr3_nt: TGTGCCATCAGTCCGGATCCAGGGGAACCATCGAACACCGGGGAGCTGTTTTTT; cdr3_aa: CAISPDPGEPSNTGELFF
v_call: TRBV12-1; clone_size: -; cdr3_length: 13; d_call: -; j_call: TRBJ2-2; cdr3_nt: TGTGCCAGCAGCCGCGGGGGCGCCCCCGAGCTGTTTTTT; cdr3_aa: CASSRGGAPELFF
v_call: TRBV5-1; clone_size: -; cdr3_length: 15; d_call: -; j_call: TRBJ1-1; cdr3_nt: TGCGCCAGCAGTTTGGCCCCGAGGGAAGACACTGAAGCTTTCTTT; cdr3_aa: CASSLAPREDTEAFF
v_call: TRBV12-2; clone_size: -; cdr3_length: 22; d_call: -; j_call: TRBJ2-5; cdr3_nt: TGTGCAAGTCGCAAGTGGAAAGGACTAGCGGAGGAGGGACCCTTGTACCAAGAGACCCAGTACTTC; cdr3_aa: CASRKWKGLAEEGPLYQETQYF
v_call: TRBV28; clone_size: -; cdr3_length: 13; d_call: -; j_call: TRBJ2-4; cdr3_nt: TGTGCCAGCAGTTCTTACAGGGTGCACATTCAGTACTTC; cdr3_aa: CASSSYRVHIQYF
v_call: TRBV7-2; clone_size: -; cdr3_length: 13; d_call: -; j_call: TRBJ1-1; cdr3_nt: TGTGCCAGCAGCTTCGGCGGTAACACTGAAGCTTTCTTT; cdr3_aa: CASSFGGNTEAFF
v_call: TRBV10-3; clone_size: -; cdr3_length: 12; d_call: -; j_call: TRBJ2-5; cdr3_nt: TGTGCCATCAGTGATCAAACAGGGTTAAAGTACTTC; cdr3_aa: CAISDQTGLKYF
v_call: TRBV2; clone_size: -; cdr3_length: 15; d_call: TRBD2; j_call: TRBJ2-1; cdr3_nt: TGTGCCAGCAGACTGACTAGCGGGGCTTACAATGAGCAGTTCTTC; cdr3_aa: CASRLTSGAYNEQFF
v_call: TRBV29-1; clone_size: -; cdr3_length: 13; d_call: TRBD1; j_call: TRBJ1-5; cdr3_nt: TGCAGCGTCGCTGACAGGGAGTATCAGCCTCAGCATTTT; cdr3_aa: CSVADREYQPQHF
v_call: TRBV9; clone_size: -; cdr3_length: 18; d_call: -; j_call: TRBJ2-2; cdr3_nt: TGTGCCAGCAGCGTAGACGAGGCGGGGACAGCGATTACCGGGGAGCTGTTTTTT; cdr3_aa: CASSVDEAGTAITGELFF
v_call: TRBV15; clone_size: -; cdr3_length: 13; d_call: -; j_call: TRBJ2-5; cdr3_nt: TGTGCCACCAGCAGAGACCCAGAAGAGACCCAGTACTTC; cdr3_aa: CATSRDPEETQYF
v_call: TRBV6-1; clone_size: -; cdr3_length: 15; d_call: TRBD1; j_call: TRBJ2-5; cdr3_nt: TGTGCCAGCAGTGAAAATCAGGGACAGCAAGAGACCCAGTACTTC; cdr3_aa: CASSENQGQQETQYF
v_call: TRBV10-3; clone_size: -; cdr3_length: 15; d_call: TRBD2; j_call: TRBJ2-3; cdr3_nt: TGTGCCCTAGGGGGTAGCGGGGGCCAGGCAGATACGCAGTATTTT; cdr3_aa: CALGGSGGQADTQYF
v_call: TRBV29-1; clone_size: -; cdr3_length: 15; d_call: TRBD2; j_call: TRBJ2-1; cdr3_nt: TGCAGCGTTGGACTAGCGGGAGAGACCTACAATGAGCAGTTCTTC; cdr3_aa: CSVGLAGETYNEQFF
v_call: TRBV15; clone_size: -; cdr3_length: 14; d_call: TRBD1; j_call: TRBJ2-1; cdr3_nt: TGTGCCACCAGCACAGGGGGTAATTACAATGAGCAGTTCTTC; cdr3_aa: CATSTGGNYNEQFF
v_call: TRBV7-2; clone_size: -; cdr3_length: 14; d_call: -; j_call: TRBJ1-6; cdr3_nt: TGTGCCAGCAGCCACTTATGGGGGGGTTCACCCCTCCACTTT; cdr3_aa: CASSHLWGGSPLHF
v_call: TRBV7-9; clone_size: -; cdr3_length: 17; d_call: TRBD2; j_call: TRBJ2-1; cdr3_nt: TGTGCCAGCAGCCCTCTTAGCGGGGGGGGATCCTACAATGAGCAGTTCTTC; cdr3_aa: CASSPLSGGGSYNEQFF
v_call: TRBV5-6; clone_size: -; cdr3_length: 15; d_call: TRBD1; j_call: TRBJ2-5; cdr3_nt: TGTGCCAGCAGCTTCCGGGACAGGATGGGCGAGACCCAGTACTTC; cdr3_aa: CASSFRDRMGETQYF
v_call: TRBV29-1; clone_size: few; cdr3_length: 13; d_call: TRBD2; j_call: TRBJ2-3; cdr3_nt: TGCAGCGGGGGGACTACAGGATCAGATACGCAGTATTTT; cdr3_aa: CSGGTTGSDTQYF
v_call: TRBV7-3; clone_size: -; cdr3_length: 16; d_call: TRBD2; j_call: TRBJ2-1; cdr3_nt: TGTGCCAGCAGCTTAGGTGGGACTAGCGATTACAATGAGCAGTTCTTC; cdr3_aa: CASSLGGTSDYNEQFF
v_call: TRBV6-4; clone_size: few; cdr3_length: 16; d_call: TRBD2; j_call: TRBJ2-3; cdr3_nt: TGTGCCAGCAGTGAAGCTAGCGGGGGGGCCACAGATACGCAGTATTTT; cdr3_aa: CASSEASGGATDTQYF
v_call: TRBV5-6; clone_size: -; cdr3_length: 14; d_call: -; j_call: TRBJ2-7; cdr3_nt: TGTGCCAGCACCCTTGGGCAGGGGCTTATCGAGCAGTACTTC; cdr3_aa: CASTLGQGLIEQYF
v_call: TRBV5-1; clone_size: -; cdr3_length: 13; d_call: -; j_call: TRBJ1-1; cdr3_nt: TGCGCCAGCAGCTTGGCGCAGGGTGTTGAAGCTTCCTTT; cdr3_aa: CASSLAQGVEASF
v_call: TRBV7-9; clone_size: -; cdr3_length: 14; d_call: TRBD1; j_call: TRBJ2-7; cdr3_nt: TGTGCCAGCAGCCCGGGACAGGGGGCTTACGAGCAGTACTTC; cdr3_aa: CASSPGQGAYEQYF
v_call: TRBV5-4; clone_size: -; cdr3_length: 15; d_call: TRBD2; j_call: TRBJ2-7; cdr3_nt: TGTGCCAGCAGCTTAATGGGACTAGGCCCCTACGAGCAGTACTTC; cdr3_aa: CASSLMGLGPYEQYF
v_call: TRBV6-5; clone_size: -; cdr3_length: 14; d_call: TRBD2; j_call: TRBJ2-7; cdr3_nt: TGTGCCAGCAGTATCGGGGGGGGGACCTACGAGCAGTACTTC; cdr3_aa: CASSIGGGTYEQYF
v_call: TRBV5-4; clone_size: -; cdr3_length: 13; d_call: -; j_call: TRBJ2-7; cdr3_nt: TGTGCCAGCAGCTTCAGGGGGGCCTACGAGCAGTACTTC; cdr3_aa: CASSFRGAYEQYF
v_call: TRBV2; clone_size: -; cdr3_length: 14; d_call: TRBD2; j_call: TRBJ2-2; cdr3_nt: TGTGCCAGCAGTCGACTAGCGGACACCGGGGAGCTGTTTTTT; cdr3_aa: CASSRLADTGELFF
v_call: TRBV11-2; clone_size: -; cdr3_length: 17; d_call: -; j_call: TRBJ2-1; cdr3_nt: TGTGCCAGCAGCTTAGATTGGACAGCTCACCCCTACAATGAGCAGTTCTTC; cdr3_aa: CASSLDWTAHPYNEQFF
v_call: TRBV9; clone_size: -; cdr3_length: 14; d_call: TRBD2; j_call: TRBJ2-7; cdr3_nt: TGTGCCAGCAGCCCGAGCGGGAGCTCCTACGAGCAGTACTTC; cdr3_aa: CASSPSGSSYEQYF
v_call: TRBV14; clone_size: -; cdr3_length: 15; d_call: -; j_call: TRBJ1-2; cdr3_nt: TGTGCCAGCAGCCAAGGCCCAGGGAAAACCTATGGCTACACCTTC; cdr3_aa: CASSQGPGKTYGYTF
v_call: TRBV7-9; clone_size: -; cdr3_length: 14; d_call: TRBD2; j_call: TRBJ2-7; cdr3_nt: TGTGCCAGCATCCCACCGGGAGGTCTCCACGAGCAGTACTTC; cdr3_aa: CASIPPGGLHEQYF
v_call: TRBV11-3; clone_size: -; cdr3_length: 15; d_call: -; j_call: TRBJ2-1; cdr3_nt: TGTGCCAGCAGCTTAGTATCGGGATCCTACAATGAGCAGTTCTTC; cdr3_aa: CASSLVSGSYNEQFF
v_call: TRBV4-3; clone_size: -; cdr3_length: 17; d_call: TRBD2; j_call: TRBJ2-2; cdr3_nt: TGCGCCAGCAGCCAAGAGATAGCGGGAGGGCCCCCCGGGGAGCTGTTTTTT; cdr3_aa: CASSQEIAGGPPGELFF
v_call: TRBV11-3; clone_size: -; cdr3_length: 17; d_call: TRBD1; j_call: TRBJ1-6; cdr3_nt: TGTGCCAGCAGCTTAGTCCCGCGACAGGGGTATAATTCACCCCTCCACTTT; cdr3_aa: CASSLVPRQGYNSPLHF
v_call: TRBV6-5; clone_size: once; cdr3_length: 14; d_call: TRBD1; j_call: TRBJ2-7; cdr3_nt: TGTGCCAGCGGCACCGGGACAGGGGGATACGAGCAGTACTTC; cdr3_aa: CASGTGTGGYEQYF
v_call: TRBV20-1; clone_size: -; cdr3_length: 11; d_call: -; j_call: TRBJ2-7; cdr3_nt: TGCAGTGCTACCTGGGGGGACGAGCAGTACTTC; cdr3_aa: CSATWGDEQYF
v_call: TRBV4-1; clone_size: -; cdr3_length: 15; d_call: -; j_call: TRBJ1-2; cdr3_nt: TGCGCCAGCAGCCAAGTTGCGACAGGAGCTTATGGCTACACCTTC; cdr3_aa: CASSQVATGAYGYTF
v_call: TRBV5-4; clone_size: -; cdr3_length: 15; d_call: -; j_call: TRBJ1-3; cdr3_nt: TGTGCCAGCAGCTTGGGGGCAGGGCCGGGAAACACCATATATTTT; cdr3_aa: CASSLGAGPGNTIYF